The 9 T cell receptor beta chains in this list originate from one sample, sequenced in a study of cytomegalovirus exposure and HLA in healthy donors (dated by TCRdb to 2016 to 2017). The method behind the library was the immunoSEQ multiplex PCR assay. The source is immuneACCESS, and TCRdb retained only in-frame sequences with V and J called. Part of the clones is not carried over; for the studies checked, unresolved V genes explain less than half of this, and the remainder is unexplained. In all, the sample holds tens of thousands of clones, and roughly 91% of those were seen once. The ten largest clones add up to 1.7% of the sample. The sequencing input was PBMCs. The source of these receptors is a woman aged 18-29 years in good health and CMV-seronegative.

The chain is built from TRBV2 and TRBJ2-1, with 8 bases fitting TRBD2. V was pared by 3 bases and J by 1 base, with 5 bases of the junction left unmatched. Per the germline V gene, CDR1 is SNHLY and CDR2 is FYNNEI. The CDR3 totals 16 residues. The CDR3 nucleotides are TGTGCCAGCAGTGAGGGACTAGAGAGATCCTACAATGAGCAGTTCTTC. This encodes CASSEGLERSYNEQFF.

The chain employs TRBV27 and TRBJ2-1; the match to TRBD2 covers 8 bases. Germline V gene sequence: CDR1 MNHEY, CDR2 SMNVEV (reference sequence). There are 17 residues in the CDR3. V shed 4 bases and J 0 bases; nucleotides not matched to a gene: 8. As DNA, the CDR3 is TGTGCCAGCAGTTCCACTAGCGGATTCAGCTCCTACAATGAGCAGTTCTTC. It is translated as CASSSTSGFSSYNEQFF.

As DNA, the CDR3 is TGTGCCAGCAGCCTCCTGGAGGGCCAGTATTTT. Encoded protein: CASSLLEGQYF. The chain couples TRBV16 to TRBJ2-3, with D perhaps matching TRBD2 (6 bases). Germline V gene sequence: CDR1 KGHSY, CDR2 FQNENV. The CDR3 length is 11 residues. The V end was cut by 4 bases, the J end by 12 bases, with 11 bases between.

The chain links TRBV2 to TRBJ2-5; TRBD1 matches 7 bases. The V and J ends lost 6 bases and 5 bases, in that order; junction bases with no gene match: 12. CDR1 SNHLY and CDR2 FYNNEI come from the germline V gene. The CDR3 extends over 15 amino acids. CDR3 bases: TGTGCCAGCAGCGACAATCCGGGACAGTGGGAGACCCAGTACTTC. Translation: CASSDNPGQWETQYF.

The chain couples TRBV4-2 to TRBJ2-1, with D maybe TRBD2 (5 bases). CDR3 length equals 15 residues. Germline values: CDR1 LGHNA, CDR2 YNFKEQ. With 2 bases removed from V and 4 bases from J, the gap between germline ends came to 12 bases. The CDR3 sequence is CASSQTQRIYNEQFF. CDR3 DNA sequence: TGTGCCAGCAGCCAAACGCAGCGGATTTACAATGAGCAGTTCTTC.

V is TRBV29-1 and J is TRBJ2-7; 9 bases map to TRBD1. Trimming took 7 bases from V and 6 from J; bases not matched to a gene: 10. CDR1 SQVTM and CDR2 ANQGSEA come from the germline V gene. This CDR3 spans 13 amino acids. The CDR3 nucleotides read TGCAGCGCCACCCCGGGACAGGGTTCCGAGCAGTACTTC. Amino acids: CSATPGQGSEQYF.

This clone has a single count. V and J are TRBV19 and TRBJ1-1, with 10 bases aligning to TRBD1. Losses at the gene ends were 7 bases for V and 6 bases for J; bases not matched to a gene: 8. In germline, CDR1 is LNHDA, CDR2 SQIVND (reference sequence). The CDR3 covers 14 residues. The CDR3 nucleotides read TGTGCCAGTACCCGGACAGGGGGAGGCCCTGAAGCTTTCTTT. Encoded protein: CASTRTGGGPEAFF. The full variable domain, rest sourced from reference TRBV19 and TRBJ1-1, is DGGITQSPKYLFRKEGQNVTLSCEQNLNHDAMYWYRQDPGQGLRLIYYSQIVNDFQKGDIAEGYSVSREKKESFPLTVTSAQKNPTAFYLCASTRTGGGPEAFFGQGTRLTVV.

The chain links TRBV13 to TRBJ2-7; the match to TRBD2 covers 10 bases. Germline V gene lookup returns CDR1 PRHDT and CDR2 FYEKMQ (reference sequence). The CDR3 is made up of 15 amino acids. V shed 4 bases and J 5 bases; nucleotides not matched to a gene: 8. The CDR3 DNA reads TGTGCCAGCAGCTACAAGCGGGGGGGCCTCAACGAGCAGTACTTC. As protein: CASSYKRGGLNEQYF.

The CDR3 nucleotides read TGTGCCAGCAGCCAACAAGAGGGAATAGGGCTAGGCTACACCTTC. Residues: CASSQQEGIGLGYTF. J is TRBJ1-2 and V is TRBV27; D gene ambiguous. Trimming took 6 bases from V and 8 from J, leaving 22 bases between them. The germline V gene has CDR1 MNHEY and CDR2 SMNVEV (reference sequence). The CDR3 runs 15 residues.